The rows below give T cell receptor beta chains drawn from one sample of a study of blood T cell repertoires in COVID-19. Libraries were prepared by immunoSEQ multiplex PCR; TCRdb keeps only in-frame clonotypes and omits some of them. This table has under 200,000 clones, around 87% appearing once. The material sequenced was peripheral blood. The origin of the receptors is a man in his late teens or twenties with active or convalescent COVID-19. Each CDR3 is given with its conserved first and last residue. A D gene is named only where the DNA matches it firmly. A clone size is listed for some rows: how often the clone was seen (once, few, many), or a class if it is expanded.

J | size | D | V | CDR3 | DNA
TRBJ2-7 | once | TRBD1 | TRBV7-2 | CASSPDRFSYEQYF | TGTGCCAGCAGCCCGGACAGGTTTTCCTACGAGCAGTACTTC
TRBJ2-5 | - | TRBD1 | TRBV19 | CASRQGALETQYF | TGTGCCAGTAGACAGGGGGCGTTAGAGACCCAGTACTTC
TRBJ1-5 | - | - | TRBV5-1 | CASSLEGHSNQPQHF | TGCGCCAGCAGCTTGGAGGGGCATAGCAATCAGCCCCAGCATTTT
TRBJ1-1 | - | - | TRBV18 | CASSPAQAEAFF | TGTGCCAGCTCACCGGCTCAGGCTGAAGCTTTCTTT
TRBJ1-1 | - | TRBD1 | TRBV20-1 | CSASRQGAGEAFF | TGCAGTGCTAGTCGACAGGGGGCCGGTGAAGCTTTCTTT
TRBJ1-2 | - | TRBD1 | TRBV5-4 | CASSPGQVGYTF | TGTGCCAGCAGCCCCGGACAGGTCGGCTACACCTTC
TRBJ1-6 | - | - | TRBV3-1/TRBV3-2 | CASRQENGQWNSPLHF | TGTGCCAGCAGGCAAGAGAATGGACAGTGGAATTCACCCCTCCACTTT
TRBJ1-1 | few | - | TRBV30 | CASGVEDMNTEAFF | TGTGCCTCGGGGGTTGAGGACATGAACACTGAAGCTTTCTTT
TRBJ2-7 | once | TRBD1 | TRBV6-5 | CASRGTSGQSHEQYF | TGTGCCAGCAGAGGCACATCGGGACAGAGCCACGAGCAGTACTTC
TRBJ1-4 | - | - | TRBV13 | CASSGRTDDEKLFF | TGTGCCAGCAGCGGAAGGACAGATGATGAAAAACTGTTTTTT
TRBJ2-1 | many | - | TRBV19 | CASSIAGGALNEQFF | TGTGCCAGTAGTATAGCGGGGGGCGCTTTGAATGAGCAGTTCTTC
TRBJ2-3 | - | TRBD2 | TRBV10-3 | CAIRGALAGGTDTQYF | TGTGCCATCAGAGGGGCATTAGCGGGAGGCACAGATACGCAGTATTTT
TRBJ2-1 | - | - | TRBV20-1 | CSASISGASYNEQFF | TGCAGTGCTAGTATTAGCGGAGCTTCCTACAATGAGCAGTTCTTC
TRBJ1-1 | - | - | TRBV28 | CASSFPQVRMAEAFF | TGTGCCAGCAGTTTCCCACAGGTTCGGATGGCTGAAGCTTTCTTT
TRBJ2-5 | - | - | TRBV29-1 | CSVALPDRHQETQYF | TGCAGCGTCGCCCTCCCCGACAGACACCAAGAGACCCAGTACTTC
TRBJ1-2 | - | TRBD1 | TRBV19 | CAREQGDASRGYTF | TGTGCCAGAGAGCAGGGGGACGCATCGAGAGGCTACACCTTC
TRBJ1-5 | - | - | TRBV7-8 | CASSLQGSEQPQHF | TGTGCCAGCAGCTTGCAGGGAAGTGAGCAGCCCCAGCATTTT
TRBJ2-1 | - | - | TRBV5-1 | CASSVSAVYNEQFF | TGCGCCAGCAGCGTATCAGCGGTTTACAATGAGCAGTTCTTC
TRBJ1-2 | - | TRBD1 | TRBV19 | CASSLRDRGNYGYTF | TGTGCCAGTAGTCTCCGGGACAGGGGAAACTATGGCTACACCTTC
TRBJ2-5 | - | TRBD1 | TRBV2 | CASQGEGTQYF | TGTGCCAGCCAGGGGGAAGGGACCCAGTACTTC
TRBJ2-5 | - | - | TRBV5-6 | CASSLFAAGETQYF | TGTGCCAGCAGCTTGTTCGCAGCAGGCGAGACCCAGTACTTC
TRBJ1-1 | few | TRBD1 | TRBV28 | CASSTHRGSTEAFF | TGTGCCAGCAGTACCCACAGGGGCTCCACTGAAGCTTTCTTT
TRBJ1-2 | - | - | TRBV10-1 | CASGQKTYNYGYTF | TGCGCCAGTGGACAGAAGACTTATAACTATGGCTACACCTTC
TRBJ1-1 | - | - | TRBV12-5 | CASGPEMRTEAFF | TGTGCTAGTGGTCCGGAGATGCGGACTGAAGCTTTCTTT
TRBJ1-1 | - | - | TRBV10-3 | CAISVAGLAEAFF | TGTGCCATCAGTGTTGCAGGGTTGGCTGAAGCTTTCTTT
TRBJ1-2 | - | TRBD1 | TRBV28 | CASSPIRQGAYGYTF | TGTGCCAGCAGTCCCATCAGACAGGGGGCCTATGGCTACACCTTC
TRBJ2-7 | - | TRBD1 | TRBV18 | CASSPGQGDSYEQYF | TGTGCCAGCTCACCAGGACAGGGAGACTCCTACGAGCAGTACTTC
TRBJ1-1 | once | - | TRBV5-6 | CATGGRSRDTEAFF | TGTGCCACCGGGGGTCGGTCGCGCGACACTGAAGCTTTCTTT
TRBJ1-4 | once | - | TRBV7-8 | CASSVTVTNEKLFF | TGTGCCAGCAGCGTGACAGTAACTAATGAAAAACTGTTTTTT
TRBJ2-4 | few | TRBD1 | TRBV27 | CASSQGQGHIQYF | TGTGCCAGCAGCCAGGGACAGGGCCACATTCAGTACTTC
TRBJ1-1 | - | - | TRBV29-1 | CSVGEQVEAFF | TGCAGCGTTGGGGAACAGGTTGAAGCTTTCTTT
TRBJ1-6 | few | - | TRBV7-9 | CASSWPGDSPLHF | TGTGCCAGCAGCTGGCCAGGGGATTCACCCCTCCACTTT
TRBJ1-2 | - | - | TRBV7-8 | CASSFRVRDGYTF | TGTGCCAGCAGCTTCAGGGTTCGGGATGGCTACACCTTC
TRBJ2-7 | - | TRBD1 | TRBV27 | CASRPGQPSYEQYF | TGTGCCAGCAGGCCGGGACAGCCCTCCTACGAGCAGTACTTC
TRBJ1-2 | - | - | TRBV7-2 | CASSLNGGYTF | TGTGCCAGCAGCTTAAACGGGGGCTACACCTTC
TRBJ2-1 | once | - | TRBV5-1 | CASSLGPVPDNEQFF | TGCGCCAGCAGCTTGGGGCCCGTCCCCGACAATGAGCAGTTCTTC
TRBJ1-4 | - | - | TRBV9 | CATKQYNEKLFF | TGTGCCACCAAGCAATATAATGAAAAACTGTTTTTT
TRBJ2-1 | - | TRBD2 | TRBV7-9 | CASSSGLADFYNEQFF | TGTGCCAGCAGCTCCGGACTAGCTGATTTCTACAATGAGCAGTTCTTC
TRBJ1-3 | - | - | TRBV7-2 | CASSLAGSKNTIYF | TGTGCCAGCAGCTTAGCTGGTAGCAAGAACACCATATATTTT
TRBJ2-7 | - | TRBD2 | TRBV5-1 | CASSPIAGGNYEQYF | TGCGCCAGCAGCCCCATAGCGGGAGGGAACTACGAGCAGTACTTC
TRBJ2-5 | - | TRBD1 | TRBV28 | CASSSGQASTETQYF | TGTGCCAGCAGTTCGGGACAGGCTTCTACAGAGACCCAGTACTTC
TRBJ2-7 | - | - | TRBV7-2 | CASRTAGSYEQYF | TGTGCCAGCAGAACAGCAGGCTCCTACGAGCAGTACTTC